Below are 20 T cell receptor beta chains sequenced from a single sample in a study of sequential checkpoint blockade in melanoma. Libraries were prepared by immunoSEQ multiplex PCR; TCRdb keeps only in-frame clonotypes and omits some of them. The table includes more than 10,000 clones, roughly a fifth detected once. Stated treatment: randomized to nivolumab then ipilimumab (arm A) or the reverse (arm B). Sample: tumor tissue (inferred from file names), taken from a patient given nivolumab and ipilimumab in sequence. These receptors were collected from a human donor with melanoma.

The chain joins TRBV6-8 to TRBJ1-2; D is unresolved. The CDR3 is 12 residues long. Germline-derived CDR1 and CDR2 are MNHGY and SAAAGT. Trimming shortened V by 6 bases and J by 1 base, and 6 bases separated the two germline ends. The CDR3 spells CASREINYGYTF. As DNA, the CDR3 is TGTGCCAGCAGAGAAATTAACTATGGCTACACCTTC.

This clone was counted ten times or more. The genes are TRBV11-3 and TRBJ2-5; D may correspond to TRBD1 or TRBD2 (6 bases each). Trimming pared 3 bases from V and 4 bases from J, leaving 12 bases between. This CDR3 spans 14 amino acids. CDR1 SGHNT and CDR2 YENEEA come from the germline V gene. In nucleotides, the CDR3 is TGTGCCAGCAGCTTGGGGGGCTCTTCAGAGACCCAGTACTTC. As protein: CASSLGGSSETQYF.

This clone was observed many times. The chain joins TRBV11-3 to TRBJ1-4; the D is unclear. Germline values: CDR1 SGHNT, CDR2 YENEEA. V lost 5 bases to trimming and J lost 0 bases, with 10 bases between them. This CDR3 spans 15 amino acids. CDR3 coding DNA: TGTGCCAGCAGCGTGCGGTTTGCAACTAATGAAAAACTGTTTTTT. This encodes CASSVRFATNEKLFF.

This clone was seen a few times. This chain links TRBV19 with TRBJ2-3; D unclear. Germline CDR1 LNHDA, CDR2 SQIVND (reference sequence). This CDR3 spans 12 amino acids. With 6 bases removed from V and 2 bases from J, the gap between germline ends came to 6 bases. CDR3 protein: CASRRDTDTQYF. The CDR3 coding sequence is TGTGCCAGTAGAAGGGACACAGATACGCAGTATTTT.

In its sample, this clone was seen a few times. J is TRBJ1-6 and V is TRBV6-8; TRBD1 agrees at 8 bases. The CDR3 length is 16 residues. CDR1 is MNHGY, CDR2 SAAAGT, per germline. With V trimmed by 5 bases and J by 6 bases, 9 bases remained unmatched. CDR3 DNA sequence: TGTGCCAGCAGTGAGACAGGGGACTTCTTTAATTCACCCCTCCACTTT. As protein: CASSETGDFFNSPLHF.

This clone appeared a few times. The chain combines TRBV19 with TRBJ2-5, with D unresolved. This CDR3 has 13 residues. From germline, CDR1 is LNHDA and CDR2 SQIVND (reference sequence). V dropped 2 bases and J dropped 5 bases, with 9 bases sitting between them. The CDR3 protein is CASSIYFPETQYF. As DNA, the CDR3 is TGTGCCAGTAGTATATACTTTCCGGAGACCCAGTACTTC. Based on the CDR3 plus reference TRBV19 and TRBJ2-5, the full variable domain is DGGITQSPKYLFRKEGQNVTLSCEQNLNHDAMYWYRQDPGQGLRLIYYSQIVNDFQKGDIAEGYSVSREKKESFPLTVTSAQKNPTAFYLCASSIYFPETQYFGPGTRLLVL.

The chain's CDR3 is CASSPPGQKETQYF. DNA of the CDR3: TGTGCCAGCAGCCCTCCGGGACAGAAAGAGACCCAGTACTTC. The chain links TRBV6-8 to TRBJ2-5; 7 nucleotides align to TRBD1. CDR1 and CDR2 from the germline V gene are MNHGY and SAAAGT. CDR3 length: 14 amino acids. After removal of 6 bases from V and 3 bases from J, the junction contained 7 bases not matched to a gene.

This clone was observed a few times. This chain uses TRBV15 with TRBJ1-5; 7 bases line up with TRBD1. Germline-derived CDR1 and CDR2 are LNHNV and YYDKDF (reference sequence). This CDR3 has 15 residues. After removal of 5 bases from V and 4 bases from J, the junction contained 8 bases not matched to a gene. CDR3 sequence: CATSLGQAGNQPQHF. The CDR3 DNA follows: TGTGCCACCAGCCTCGGACAGGCGGGGAATCAGCCCCAGCATTTT.

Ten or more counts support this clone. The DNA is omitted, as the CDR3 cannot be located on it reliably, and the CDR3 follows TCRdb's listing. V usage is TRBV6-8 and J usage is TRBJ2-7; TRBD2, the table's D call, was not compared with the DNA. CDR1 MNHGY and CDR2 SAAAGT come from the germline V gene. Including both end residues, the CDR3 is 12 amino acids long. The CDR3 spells CASSTSAYEQYF.

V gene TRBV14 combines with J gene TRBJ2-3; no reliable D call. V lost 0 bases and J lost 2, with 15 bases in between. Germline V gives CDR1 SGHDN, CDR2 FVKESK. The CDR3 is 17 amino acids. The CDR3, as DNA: TGTGCCAGCAGCCAAGATAGTCCGTTCCGTTACACAGATACGCAGTATTTT. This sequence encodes CASSQDSPFRYTDTQYF.

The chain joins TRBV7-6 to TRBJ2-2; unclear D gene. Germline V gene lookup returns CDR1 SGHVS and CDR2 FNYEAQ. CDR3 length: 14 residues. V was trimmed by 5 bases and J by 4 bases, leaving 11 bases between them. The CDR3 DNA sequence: TGTGCCAGCAGCGCCATGAAGAGCACCGGGGAGCTGTTTTTT. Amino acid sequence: CASSAMKSTGELFF.

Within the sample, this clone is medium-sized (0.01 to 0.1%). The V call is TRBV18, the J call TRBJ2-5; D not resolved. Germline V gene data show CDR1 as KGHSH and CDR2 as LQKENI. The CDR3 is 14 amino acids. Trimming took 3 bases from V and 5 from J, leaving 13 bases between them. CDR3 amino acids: CASSPLPAQETQYF. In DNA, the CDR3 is TGTGCCAGCTCACCCTTACCGGCCCAGGAGACCCAGTACTTC.

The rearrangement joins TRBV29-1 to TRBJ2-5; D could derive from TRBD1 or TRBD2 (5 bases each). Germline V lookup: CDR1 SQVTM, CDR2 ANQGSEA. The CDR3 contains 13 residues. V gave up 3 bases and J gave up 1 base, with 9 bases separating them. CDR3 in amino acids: CSVEGVSQETQYF. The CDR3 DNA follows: TGCAGCGTTGAGGGGGTTAGCCAAGAGACCCAGTACTTC. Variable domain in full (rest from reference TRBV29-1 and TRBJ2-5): SAVISQKPSRDICQRGTSLTIQCQVDSQVTMMFWYRQQPGQSLTLIATANQGSEATYESGFVIDKFPISRPNLTFSTLTVSNMSPEDSSIYLCSVEGVSQETQYFGPGTRLLVL.

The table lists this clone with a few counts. The CDR3 loop is CASSLPPGQGGHTQYF. The CDR3 DNA sequence: TGTGCCAGCAGCTTGCCACCGGGACAGGGCGGCCATACGCAGTATTTT. The chain combines TRBV11-3 with TRBJ2-3; 9 bases are a match to TRBD1. Germline V CDR1 and CDR2: SGHNT, YENEEA. The CDR3 spans 16 residues. Trimming removed 3 bases from V and 7 bases from J; junction bases left unmatched: 11.

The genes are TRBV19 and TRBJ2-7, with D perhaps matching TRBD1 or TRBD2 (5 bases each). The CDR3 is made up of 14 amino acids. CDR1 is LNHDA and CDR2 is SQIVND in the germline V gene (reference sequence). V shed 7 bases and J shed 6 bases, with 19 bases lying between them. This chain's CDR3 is CASMQGPLSGEQYF. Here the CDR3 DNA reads TGTGCCAGTATGCAGGGACCCCTTTCCGGCGAGCAGTACTTC.

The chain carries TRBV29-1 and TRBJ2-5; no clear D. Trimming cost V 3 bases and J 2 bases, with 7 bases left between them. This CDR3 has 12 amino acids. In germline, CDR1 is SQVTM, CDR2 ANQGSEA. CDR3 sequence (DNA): TGCAGCGTTGATCACAGTCAAGAGACCCAGTACTTC. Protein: CSVDHSQETQYF. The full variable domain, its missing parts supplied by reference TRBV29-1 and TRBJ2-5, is SAVISQKPSRDICQRGTSLTIQCQVDSQVTMMFWYRQQPGQSLTLIATANQGSEATYESGFVIDKFPISRPNLTFSTLTVSNMSPEDSSIYLCSVDHSQETQYFGPGTRLLVL.

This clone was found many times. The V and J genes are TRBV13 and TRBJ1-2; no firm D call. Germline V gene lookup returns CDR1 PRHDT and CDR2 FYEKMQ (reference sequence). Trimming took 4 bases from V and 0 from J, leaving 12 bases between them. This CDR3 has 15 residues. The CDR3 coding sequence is TGTGCCAGCAGCTCTCCCGGGCCTCCTAACTATGGCTACACCTTC. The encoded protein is CASSSPGPPNYGYTF.

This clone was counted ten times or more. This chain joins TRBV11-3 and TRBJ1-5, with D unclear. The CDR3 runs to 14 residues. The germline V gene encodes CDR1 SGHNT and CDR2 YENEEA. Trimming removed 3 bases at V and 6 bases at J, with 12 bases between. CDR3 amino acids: CASSLERKTQPQHF. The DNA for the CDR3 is TGTGCCAGCAGCTTGGAGAGGAAAACTCAGCCCCAGCATTTT.

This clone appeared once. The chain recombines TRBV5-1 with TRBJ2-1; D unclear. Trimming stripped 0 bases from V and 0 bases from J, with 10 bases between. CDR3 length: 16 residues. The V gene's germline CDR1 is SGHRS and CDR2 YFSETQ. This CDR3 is CASSLDTKSSYNEQFF. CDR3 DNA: TGCGCCAGCAGCTTGGATACTAAGAGCTCCTACAATGAGCAGTTCTTC.

DNA for the CDR3: TGTGCCAGTAGTAGGGAGGTCTGGGACAGCTATGGCTACACCTTC. This sequence encodes CASSREVWDSYGYTF. The rearrangement uses TRBV19 and TRBJ1-2; 7 bases map to TRBD1. Germline V gene sequence: CDR1 LNHDA, CDR2 SQIVND (reference sequence). CDR3 length equals 15 residues. With V trimmed by 4 bases and J by 4 bases, 9 bases remained unmatched.